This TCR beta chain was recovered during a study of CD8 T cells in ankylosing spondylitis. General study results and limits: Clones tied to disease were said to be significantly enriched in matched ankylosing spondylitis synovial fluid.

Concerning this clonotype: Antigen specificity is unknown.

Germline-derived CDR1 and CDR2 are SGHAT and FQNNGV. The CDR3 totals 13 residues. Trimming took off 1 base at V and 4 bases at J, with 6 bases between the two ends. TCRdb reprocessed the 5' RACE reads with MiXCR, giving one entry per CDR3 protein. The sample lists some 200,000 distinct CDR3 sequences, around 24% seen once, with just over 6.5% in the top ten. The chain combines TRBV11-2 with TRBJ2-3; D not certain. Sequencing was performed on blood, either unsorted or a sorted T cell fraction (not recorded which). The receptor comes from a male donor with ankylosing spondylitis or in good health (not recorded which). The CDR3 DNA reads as TGTGCCAGCAGCTTAGGAGGATCAGATACGCAGTATTTT. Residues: CASSLGGSDTQYF.